This passage covers 22 T cell receptor beta chains from one sample sequenced in a study of technical replicates of blood from a handful of donors. TCRdb keeps only in-frame clones here, not all; method: immunoSEQ multiplex PCR. Here the sample spans more than 55,000 clones, around 91% being singletons. Sequences were obtained from T cells isolated from PBMCs. The origin of the receptors is a human donor in good health.

This chain links TRBV9 with TRBJ1-5, with D possibly TRBD1 on 6 matching bases. Germline CDR1 and CDR2: SGDLS and YYNGEE. This CDR3 has 15 amino acids. V lost 1 base to trimming and J lost 6 bases, with 14 bases between them. The CDR3 DNA sequence: TGTGCCAGCAGCGTATCAGGGGCCCTGCTTCAGCCCCAGCATTTT. Its translation is CASSVSGALLQPQHF.

The chain employs TRBV6-5 and TRBJ2-2; TRBD2 matches at 7 bases. V shed 6 bases and J 0 bases; nucleotides not matched to a gene: 4. Germline V gene data show CDR1 as MNHEY and CDR2 as SVGAGI. The CDR3 is 15 residues long. The CDR3 DNA is TGTGCCAGCAGCCCTGGACTAGCGAACACCGGGGAGCTGTTTTTT. Translating gives CASSPGLANTGELFF.

V is TRBV11-2 and J is TRBJ2-6; D gene ambiguous. Trimming stripped 6 bases from V and 3 bases from J, with 3 bases between. Germline CDR1 is SGHAT and CDR2 is FQNNGV. The CDR3 runs 12 residues. CDR3 bases: TGTGCCAGCAGTTATGGGGCCAACGTCCTGACTTTC. Protein sequence: CASSYGANVLTF.

V gene TRBV6-4 combines with J gene TRBJ2-1, with TRBD2 as a possible D gene (5 bases). There are 15 residues in the CDR3. V lost 2 bases to trimming and J lost 0 bases, with 8 bases between them. In germline, CDR1 is MRHNA, CDR2 SNTAGT. CDR3 nucleotide sequence: TGTGCCAGCAGTGACCAAGGGAGCTCCTACAATGAGCAGTTCTTC. Its translation: CASSDQGSSYNEQFF.

J is TRBJ1-5 and V is TRBV21-1; the table's D call, TRBD1, has no DNA check behind it. TRBV21-1 represents a pseudogene. There are 17 residues in the CDR3. The CDR3 here is CASKKVRSSYSNQPQHF. CDR3 coding DNA: TGTGCCAGCAAAAAGGTCAGGTCCTCATATAGCAATCAGCCCCAGCATTTT.

This clone appeared a single time. The chain has TRBV27 and TRBJ1-2; D perhaps matches TRBD1 (6 bases). V dropped 6 bases and J dropped 4 bases, with 12 bases sitting between them. CDR3 length equals 13 residues. Looked up from germline, CDR1 is MNHEY and CDR2 is SMNVEV (reference sequence). The CDR3: CASSSRGLYGYTF. The CDR3 region has the DNA TGTGCCAGCAGCAGCAGGGGTCTCTATGGCTACACCTTC.

V and J are TRBV18 and TRBJ2-7; 8 bases fit TRBD1. The V segment lost 6 bases and the J segment 2 bases; nucleotides outside the gene matches: 6. Per the germline V gene, CDR1 is KGHSH and CDR2 is LQKENI. The CDR3 spans 14 residues. This CDR3 reads CASSLRQGTYEQYF. In DNA form, the CDR3 reads TGTGCCAGCTCCCTACGACAGGGGACCTACGAGCAGTACTTC. Combining the CDR3 with reference TRBV18 and TRBJ2-7 gives the whole variable domain NAGVMQNPRHLVRRRGQEARLRCSPMKGHSHVYWYRQLPEEGLKFMVYLQKENIIDESGMPKERFSAEFPKEGPSILRIQQVVRGDSAAYFCASSLRQGTYEQYFGPGTRLTVT.

This clone is a singleton in its sample. The genes are TRBV13 and TRBJ2-7; TRBD1 matches 9 bases. CDR3 size: 15 residues. Trimming removed 1 base from V and 5 bases from J; junction bases left unmatched: 6. Germline lookup yields CDR1 PRHDT and CDR2 FYEKMQ (reference sequence). The CDR3 loop is CASSLVGTGTHEQYF. Here the CDR3 DNA reads TGTGCCAGCAGCTTAGTCGGGACAGGGACCCACGAGCAGTACTTC.

This clone has just one count. The V call is TRBV5-1, the J call TRBJ1-2; no definite D call. CDR3 length equals 15 residues. Germline CDR1 and CDR2: SGHRS and YFSETQ. V lost 1 base and J lost 4, with 14 bases in between. Written as DNA, the CDR3 is TGCGCCAGCAGCTTGTCAAAGGAGGCCTCCTATGGCTACACCTTC. Its protein is CASSLSKEASYGYTF.

This rearrangement joins TRBV6-4 to TRBJ1-5; no definite D call. The CDR3 consists of 14 residues. V gave up 2 bases and J gave up 5 bases, with 10 bases separating them. The germline V gene has CDR1 MRHNA and CDR2 SNTAGT. CDR3 in DNA: TGTGCCAGCAGTGACCGGGTCCCCTATCAGCCCCAGCATTTT. Protein: CASSDRVPYQPQHF.

The rearrangement joins TRBV6-5 to TRBJ2-7; TRBD2 aligns across 9 bases. Germline loops: CDR1 MNHEY, CDR2 SVGAGI. The CDR3 consists of 16 residues. Unmatched junction bases numbered 6, after V lost 0 bases and J lost 3 bases. In DNA form, the CDR3 reads TGTGCCAGCAGTTACTCGATAGGCGGGAGGGTCTACGAGCAGTACTTC. Translation gives CASSYSIGGRVYEQYF.

This clone appeared a few times. The chain links TRBV6-1 to TRBJ1-5, with D possibly TRBD1 on 6 matching bases. Germline V gene data show CDR1 as MNHNS and CDR2 as SASEGT. The V end was cut by 5 bases, the J end by 3 bases, with 11 bases between. The CDR3 is 14 amino acids. CDR3 region: CASSSYRANQPQHF. DNA of the CDR3: TGTGCCAGCAGTTCTTACAGGGCCAATCAGCCCCAGCATTTT.

The chain recombines TRBV19 with TRBJ1-1, with 9 bases lining up with TRBD1. The length of the CDR3 is 18 residues. The germline CDR1 and CDR2 sequences are LNHDA and SQIVND (reference sequence). V shed 5 bases, J shed 10 bases, and the junction held 23 bases outside the gene matches. This chain's CDR3 is CASSRIMPGQGLPLSAFF. DNA for the CDR3: TGTGCCAGTAGTCGAATCATGCCGGGACAGGGCCTACCACTTTCAGCTTTCTTT.

V usage is TRBV9 and J usage is TRBJ1-1; TRBD1 might be the D (6 bases). V shed 1 base and J shed 4 bases, with 14 bases lying between them. The length of the CDR3 is 15 residues. Germline V gene data show CDR1 as SGDLS and CDR2 as YYNGEE. The CDR3 spells CASSVIRDTSTEAFF. CDR3 DNA: TGTGCCAGCAGCGTAATCCGGGACACCAGCACTGAAGCTTTCTTT.

The V gene is TRBV19, the J gene TRBJ2-7, with 7 bases lining up with TRBD1. This CDR3 is 14 amino acids long. J was trimmed by 2 bases and V by 7 bases; bases with no gene match: 8. Germline lookup yields CDR1 LNHDA and CDR2 SQIVND (reference sequence). The CDR3 spells CASKPGQKTYEQYF. CDR3 in DNA: TGTGCCAGTAAGCCGGGACAGAAGACCTACGAGCAGTACTTC.

This chain joins TRBV5-1 and TRBJ1-1, with TRBD1 matching over 7 bases. Germline V lookup: CDR1 SGHRS, CDR2 YFSETQ. CDR3 size: 14 residues. V lost 1 base and J lost 5; bases outside the gene matches: 5. The CDR3 DNA is TGCGCCAGCAGCTTGCCGGCAGGGGGTACTGAAGCTTTCTTT. It yields the protein CASSLPAGGTEAFF.

The chain combines TRBV19 with TRBJ1-2; the D is unclear. Germline CDR1 reads LNHDA; CDR2 reads SQIVND (reference sequence). Trimming stripped 0 bases from V and 7 bases from J, with 15 bases between. This CDR3 is 15 amino acids long. The CDR3 DNA follows: TGTGCCAGTAGTATAGATGGGAGCCGTCCCGGTGGCTACACCTTC. Translated: CASSIDGSRPGGYTF. The full variable domain, with the rest looked up from reference TRBV19 and TRBJ1-2, is DGGITQSPKYLFRKEGQNVTLSCEQNLNHDAMYWYRQDPGQGLRLIYYSQIVNDFQKGDIAEGYSVSREKKESFPLTVTSAQKNPTAFYLCASSIDGSRPGGYTFGSGTRLTVV.

This chain connects TRBV5-1 to TRBJ1-1, with a weak D call TRBD1 (6 bases). Germline V gives CDR1 SGHRS, CDR2 YFSETQ. With 4 bases removed from V and 0 bases from J, the gap between germline ends came to 13 bases. This CDR3 has 15 residues. The CDR3 coding sequence is TGCGCCAGCAGCCCAGGGGATCGGATGAACACTGAAGCTTTCTTT. As protein: CASSPGDRMNTEAFF.

The CDR3 bases are TGTGCCAGCAGCCGAATGAAAACTAGCGGGAGCTACTCCTACAATGAGCAGTTCTTC. Amino acid sequence: CASSRMKTSGSYSYNEQFF. This chain uses TRBV5-4 with TRBJ2-1, with 11 bases that match TRBD2. The CDR3 is made up of 19 amino acids. V trimming: 4 bases; J trimming: 0 bases; junction bases outside the gene matches: 12. Germline lookup yields CDR1 SGHNT and CDR2 YYREEE (reference sequence).

The chain combines TRBV7-8 with TRBJ2-2; TRBD2 aligns across 7 bases. The CDR3 length is 14 residues. Per germline, CDR1 SGHVS and CDR2 FQNEAQ. V lost 10 bases, J lost 5 bases, and 10 bases stayed unmatched. The CDR3 sequence: CANRGSEGTGELFF. The CDR3, as DNA: TGTGCCAACCGCGGGAGTGAAGGTACCGGGGAGCTGTTTTTT.

The count of this clone is one. This sequence joins TRBV18 and TRBJ2-3; a weak D match, TRBD2 (5 bases). V shed 5 bases and J shed 0 bases, with 15 bases lying between them. The CDR3 is made up of 16 amino acids. Looked up from germline, CDR1 is KGHSH and CDR2 is LQKENI. The CDR3 reads CASSSGLYTSTDTQYF. The CDR3 nucleotides are TGTGCCAGCTCATCCGGACTGTATACTAGCACAGATACGCAGTATTTT.

This clone was seen just once. This chain uses TRBV2 with TRBJ1-2, with D maybe TRBD1 (6 bases). Per germline, CDR1 SNHLY and CDR2 FYNNEI. The CDR3 sequence is 16 residues long. The V gene lost 0 bases and the J gene lost 2 bases, with 13 bases spanning the gap. The CDR3 protein is CASSEALWGRNYGYTF. The CDR3 DNA sequence: TGTGCCAGCAGTGAAGCGCTTTGGGGGCGAAACTATGGCTACACCTTC.